This entry lists 19 T cell receptor beta chains sequenced from one sample in a study of beta chain features in type 1 diabetes. General study results and limits: Shorter TCRB CDR3s, moderately but significantly so, marked every one of the four CD4+ subsets in Type 1 diabetes patients.

The study reverse transcribed the entire isolated RNA, so it sequenced expressed TCRB transcripts. Generated by immunoSEQ multiplex PCR, the TCRdb table keeps only in-frame clones and is missing some. The sample lists tens of thousands of clones; about 58% were seen once. No antigen has been assigned to these receptors. Material for sequencing was stem cell memory CD4+ T cells from blood. All receptors derive from a man younger than 35 with type 1 diabetes.

This chain uses TRBV23-1 with TRBJ2-7; 7 bases are a match to TRBD1. TRBV23-1 is recorded as an ORF, its role being uncertain. The CDR3 is made up of 17 amino acids. The ends lost 2 bases at V and 2 bases at J; junction bases unmatched: 12. CDR3 amino acids: CASSQPPGQKFPYEQYF. The DNA of the CDR3 is TGCGCCAGCAGTCAACCTCCGGGACAGAAATTCCCCTACGAGCAGTACTTC.

This clone was seen a few times. The J gene is TRBJ2-2, the V gene TRBV7-2; 7 bases are a match to TRBD2. The CDR3 has 17 residues. Trimming at V came to 1 base and at J to 4 bases, leaving 9 bases not matched to a gene. CDR1 is SGHTA and CDR2 is FQGNSA in the germline V gene. The CDR3 reads CASSLGVPSGGTGELFF. Written as DNA, the CDR3 is TGTGCCAGCAGCTTAGGCGTGCCTAGCGGAGGCACCGGGGAGCTGTTTTTT.

The V and J genes are TRBV7-2 and TRBJ2-5, with 12 bases identical to TRBD2. TRBJ2-7 explains the end of the DNA better; the J call may be wrong. The CDR3 totals 15 residues. From germline, CDR1 is SGHTA and CDR2 FQGNSA. The CDR3 loop reads CASSLPSGGAYEQYF. CDR3 DNA: TGTGCCAGCAGCTTACCTAGCGGGGGGGCCTACGAGCAGTACTTC.

The sample holds a few counts of this clone. This sequence joins TRBV6-1 and TRBJ1-1; maybe TRBD1 (6 bases). CDR1 and CDR2 (germline): MNHNS, SASEGT. The V end lost 3 bases, the J end lost 11 bases, and 19 bases lay between the germline ends. CDR3 length: 14 amino acids. The CDR3 region has the DNA TGTGCCAGCAGTGATTTCAGGGGATCACCTTTGGCTTTCTTT. This gives the protein CASSDFRGSPLAFF.

This clone was counted a few times. The CDR3 DNA follows: TGCAGCGTTGACGGGGACAGCTCTAACTATGGCTACACCTTC. Amino acids: CSVDGDSSNYGYTF. The gene calls are TRBV29-1 and TRBJ1-2, with TRBD1 matching over 7 bases. The CDR3 has 14 amino acids. The germline V gene encodes CDR1 SQVTM and CDR2 ANQGSEA. V lost 3 bases and J lost 0; bases outside the gene matches: 4.

This clone was observed once. The chain recombines TRBV23-1 with TRBJ1-1, with 7 bases matching TRBD1. TRBV23-1 qualifies as an ORF whose function is uncertain. The CDR3 has 18 residues. V trimming: 4 bases; J trimming: 1 base; junction bases outside the gene matches: 15. CDR3 sequence (DNA): TGCGCCAGCAGTCCGAAGAGACAGGGAGTTCAAGGGAACACTGAAGCTTTCTTT. This gives the protein CASSPKRQGVQGNTEAFF.

The chain couples TRBV28 to TRBJ2-3; TRBD1 is a possible D gene (6 bases). The CDR3 is 15 residues long. Germline V gene sequence: CDR1 MDHEN, CDR2 SYDVKM. V lost 4 bases, J lost 4 bases, and 15 bases lay in between. Written as DNA, the CDR3 is TGTGCCAGCAGTTCCACAGGTCCAGGGGCAGATACGCAGTATTTT. Translation: CASSSTGPGADTQYF.

The chain uses TRBV2 and TRBJ1-1; TRBD1 aligns across 7 bases. Trimming cost V 6 bases and J 8 bases; bases outside gene matches: 9. CDR1 is SNHLY and CDR2 is FYNNEI in the germline V gene. The CDR3 is 13 residues long. The CDR3: CASSGDRDKEAFF. Here the CDR3 DNA reads TGTGCCAGCAGCGGGGACAGAGATAAAGAAGCTTTCTTT.

This chain connects TRBV10-3 to TRBJ2-1; TRBD2 matches at 8 bases. CDR1 ENHRY and CDR2 SYGVKD come from the germline V gene. J lost 8 bases, V lost 11 bases, and 11 bases had no gene match. The CDR3 extends over 13 amino acids. CDR3 coding DNA: TGTGCCGTGCTTAGCGGGATCAGTGATGAGCAGTTCTTC. It encodes CAVLSGISDEQFF.

The chain carries TRBV7-2 and TRBJ2-6; tentatively, D is TRBD2 (5 bases). The germline V gene has CDR1 SGHTA and CDR2 FQGNSA. V was shortened by 4 bases and J by 0 bases, with 10 bases between the two germline ends. This CDR3 region has 16 residues. As DNA, the CDR3 is TGTGCCAGCAGCTCCCCGGCGGGCTCTGGGGCCAACGTCCTGACTTTC. Protein product: CASSSPAGSGANVLTF.

This clone has just a few counts. This chain joins TRBV18 and TRBJ1-1, with 10 bases aligning to TRBD1. Losses at the gene ends were 1 base for V and 5 bases for J; bases not matched to a gene: 7. Germline CDR1 reads KGHSH; CDR2 reads LQKENI. This CDR3 spans 16 amino acids. CDR3 in amino acids: CASSPRLTGGQTEAFF. The CDR3 coding sequence is TGTGCCAGCTCACCACGACTGACAGGGGGCCAGACTGAAGCTTTCTTT. The variable domain in full, completed from reference TRBV18 and TRBJ1-1, reads NAGVMQNPRHLVRRRGQEARLRCSPMKGHSHVYWYRQLPEEGLKFMVYLQKENIIDESGMPKERFSAEFPKEGPSILRIQQVVRGDSAAYFCASSPRLTGGQTEAFFGQGTRLTVV.

This clone has more than one count but fewer than ten. This chain uses TRBV4-3 with TRBJ1-5; the D gene is possibly TRBD1 (6 bases). The CDR3 is 14 amino acids. CDR1 and CDR2 from the germline V gene are LGHNA and YSLEER. V shed 0 bases and J shed 7 bases, with 10 bases lying between them. The CDR3 spells CASSQEGGRQPQHF. The CDR3, as DNA: TGCGCCAGCAGCCAAGAAGGGGGACGCCAGCCCCAGCATTTT.

The J gene is TRBJ2-3, the V gene TRBV19; tentatively, D is TRBD2 (6 bases). Germline V gives CDR1 LNHDA, CDR2 SQIVND (reference sequence). V lost 5 bases, J lost 2 bases, and 14 bases lay in between. The CDR3 is made up of 15 amino acids. CDR3 sequence: CASSHDGGPTDTQYF. The CDR3 coding sequence is TGTGCCAGTAGTCACGACGGGGGACCCACAGATACGCAGTATTTT.

This clone was observed a single time. The chain uses TRBV9 and TRBJ1-2; D might be TRBD1 (6 bases). The CDR3 has 12 amino acids. The germline CDR1 and CDR2 sequences are SGDLS and YYNGEE. V gave up 4 bases and J gave up 14 bases, with 18 bases separating them. The CDR3 spells CASSWGQTDWTF. CDR3 sequence (DNA): TGTGCCAGCAGCTGGGGGCAGACTGACTGGACCTTC.

This chain uses TRBV5-1 with TRBJ2-1; 9 nucleotides align to TRBD1. The CDR3 is 15 residues long. With V trimmed by 2 bases and J by 4 bases, 4 bases remained unmatched. Germline V CDR1 and CDR2: SGHRS, YFSETQ. The CDR3 sequence: CASSFRQGGYNEQFF. CDR3 DNA sequence: TGCGCCAGCAGCTTCAGACAGGGGGGGTACAATGAGCAGTTCTTC. Combining the CDR3 with reference TRBV5-1 and TRBJ2-1 gives the whole variable domain KAGVTQTPRYLIKTRGQQVTLSCSPISGHRSVSWYQQTPGQGLQFLFEYFSETQRNKGNFPGRFSGRQFSNSRSEMNVSTLELGDSALYLCASSFRQGGYNEQFFGPGTRLTVL.

This clone was picked up a small number of times. V is TRBV4-3 and J is TRBJ2-1; 8 bases match TRBD2. Trimming at V came to 5 bases and at J to 2 bases, leaving 5 bases not matched to a gene. Germline loops: CDR1 LGHNA, CDR2 YSLEER. CDR3 length equals 15 residues. The CDR3 reads CASSAGGSPYNEQFF. CDR3 coding DNA: TGCGCCAGCAGCGCGGGGGGAAGTCCCTACAATGAGCAGTTCTTC.

The chain has TRBV5-1 and TRBJ2-5; D gene unclear. Germline assignment: CDR1 SGHRS and CDR2 YFSETQ. V was shortened by 5 bases and J by 1 base, with 18 bases between the two germline ends. The CDR3 is made up of 16 amino acids. The CDR3 reads CASSTAMPMVQETQYF. The CDR3 DNA follows: TGCGCCAGCAGTACTGCCATGCCCATGGTCCAAGAGACCCAGTACTTC.

The J gene is TRBJ2-7, the V gene TRBV5-1; 15 bases map to TRBD2. CDR3 length: 16 residues. Germline CDR1 SGHRS, CDR2 YFSETQ. The V gene end was trimmed by 0 bases and the J gene end by 2 bases; junction bases not matched to a gene: 0. The CDR3 sequence: CASSLGTSGRAYEQYF. CDR3 in DNA: TGCGCCAGCAGCTTGGGGACTAGCGGGAGGGCCTACGAGCAGTACTTC.

The chain is built from TRBV25-1 and TRBJ2-2, with D possibly matching TRBD2 (6 bases). This CDR3 region has 15 residues. Germline CDR1 and CDR2: MGHDK and SYGVNS. V was pared by 6 bases and J by 4 bases, with 15 bases between. Here the CDR3 DNA reads TGTGCCAGCAGGGACACCCGGGGGAGCACCGGGGAGCTGTTTTTT. Translation gives CASRDTRGSTGELFF. Using reference TRBV25-1 and TRBJ2-2 for the parts outside the CDR3, the full variable domain is EADIYQTPRYLVIGTGKKITLECSQTMGHDKMYWYQQDPGMELHLIHYSYGVNSTEKGDLSSESTVSRIRTEHFPLTLESARPSHTSQYLCASRDTRGSTGELFFGEGSRLTVL.